The 21 T cell receptor beta chains in this list originate from one sample, sequenced in a study of response to subunit inactivated influenza vaccine. Each CDR3 protein gets one entry after TCRdb re-called the RT-PCR reads with MiXCR. The sample has 450,000 to 550,000 distinct CDR3 sequences, around 25% seen once. The sample was CD4+ T cells sorted from PBMCs, taken about 5 days after vaccination. These receptors were obtained from a man aged 50-59 years who received an inactivated influenza vaccine.

V is TRBV29-1 and J is TRBJ2-7; unclear D gene. Per germline, CDR1 SQVTM and CDR2 ANQGSEA. V lost 0 bases, J lost 0 bases, and 6 bases lay in between. CDR3 length: 13 residues. CDR3 DNA: TGCAGCGTTGAAGAACCCGGCTCCTACGAGCAGTACTTC. Translating gives CSVEEPGSYEQYF.

This clonotype was counted many times. The rearrangement uses TRBV12-3 or TRBV12-4 and TRBJ1-1; no definite D call. CDR3 length equals 15 residues. V lost 8 bases and J lost 0, with 16 bases in between. Here the CDR3 reads CASLPRHSVNTEAFF. The CDR3 coding sequence is TGTGCCAGCTTACCTAGACATTCGGTGAACACTGAAGCTTTCTTT.

The rearrangement joins TRBV5-1 to TRBJ2-7; 12 nucleotides match TRBD1. Germline V CDR1 and CDR2: SGHRS, YFSETQ. The CDR3 contains 14 residues. The junction had 5 bases not matched to a gene; V was cut back by 3 bases and J by 7 bases. CDR3 loop: CASSSGDRGREQYF. The CDR3 nucleotides are TGCGCCAGCAGCTCAGGGGACAGGGGGCGTGAGCAGTACTTC.

This clonotype has just a few counts. The chain employs TRBV6-2 or TRBV6-3 and TRBJ2-5; D unclear. Between the trimmed V and J ends, which lost 2 bases and 0 bases, there was a span of 7 bases. Germline V gives CDR1 MNHEY, CDR2 SVGEGT. The CDR3 runs 14 residues. The CDR3 bases are TGTGCCAGCAGTTACGCAGGTTACCAAGAGACCCAGTACTTC. This gives the protein CASSYAGYQETQYF.

This clonotype was detected only a few times. The chain has TRBV6-1 and TRBJ1-5, with D possibly TRBD1 on 5 matching bases. Trimming took 6 bases from V and 0 from J, leaving 12 bases between them. The CDR3 consists of 15 residues. The V gene's germline CDR1 is MNHNS and CDR2 SASEGT. CDR3 loop: CASRPGFYSNQPQHF. The CDR3, as DNA: TGTGCCAGCAGGCCAGGGTTCTATAGCAATCAGCCCCAGCATTTT.

This clonotype has only a few counts. J is TRBJ2-3 and V is TRBV11-1; D is ambiguous. This CDR3 is built from 14 residues. V gave up 5 bases and J gave up 3 bases, with 12 bases separating them. Germline CDR1 reads SGHAT; CDR2 reads FQDESV (reference sequence). CDR3 residues: CASSPLGLTDTQYF. CDR3 nucleotide sequence: TGTGCCAGCAGCCCCTTGGGCTTGACAGATACGCAGTATTTT.

A few counts support this clonotype. The chain couples TRBV5-6 to TRBJ2-1, with D unresolved. V was pared by 2 bases and J by 0 bases, with 12 bases between. Per the germline V gene, CDR1 is SGHDT and CDR2 is YYEEEE. The CDR3 runs to 16 residues. The CDR3 reads CASSFGRSSSYNEQFF. The CDR3 DNA is TGTGCCAGCAGCTTTGGACGTTCGTCCTCCTACAATGAGCAGTTCTTC.

CDR3 sequence: CASSARWGDYEQYF. In DNA, the CDR3 is TGTGCCAGCAGCGCCAGGTGGGGGGACTACGAGCAGTACTTC. The chain links TRBV9 to TRBJ2-7, with D maybe TRBD2 (6 bases). Trimming pared 3 bases from V and 3 bases from J, leaving 13 bases between. The CDR3 is made up of 14 amino acids. The germline V gene has CDR1 SGDLS and CDR2 YYNGEE.

This rearrangement joins TRBV5-1 to TRBJ2-5; D call uncertain. CDR1 is SGHRS, CDR2 YFSETQ, per germline. This CDR3 contains 14 residues. Trimming stripped 1 base from V and 5 bases from J, with 12 bases between. This CDR3 reads CASSLSANYETQYF. DNA for the CDR3: TGCGCCAGCAGCTTGTCGGCTAACTATGAGACCCAGTACTTC.

The chain joins TRBV20-1 to TRBJ1-4, with 9 bases matching TRBD1. The ends lost 0 bases at V and 9 bases at J; junction bases unmatched: 8. Germline V gene lookup returns CDR1 DFQATT and CDR2 SNEGSKA (reference sequence). The CDR3 sequence is 15 residues long. The CDR3 region has the DNA TGCAGTGCTAGAGAGTCCGGGACAGGGAGACAAAAACTGTTTTTT. Translating it yields CSARESGTGRQKLFF.

This clonotype was counted only a few times. This chain connects TRBV4-2 to TRBJ2-3; 10 positions agree with TRBD2. The CDR3 loop spans 17 amino acids. Trimming at V came to 1 base and at J to 5 bases, leaving 9 bases not matched to a gene. Germline V gene lookup returns CDR1 LGHNA and CDR2 YNFKEQ. CDR3 in amino acids: CASSQGSSGGDLDTQYF. The CDR3 DNA sequence: TGTGCCAGCAGCCAAGGATCCAGCGGGGGGGATTTAGATACGCAGTATTTT.

The chain uses TRBV21-1 and TRBJ2-5; no DNA check was done on the table's D call, TRBD1. TRBV21-1 is noted as a pseudogene. The CDR3 consists of 12 residues. In DNA form, the CDR3 reads TGTGCCAGCCGAGGGGAACAAGAGACCCAGTACTTC. The encoded protein is CASRGEQETQYF.

The CDR3 reads CAKTSGSTDTQYF. For the CDR3, the DNA is TGTGCCAAGACTAGCGGGAGCACAGATACGCAGTATTTT. The genes are TRBV2 and TRBJ2-3; TRBD2 matches at 10 bases. V trimming: 10 bases; J trimming: 0 bases; junction bases outside the gene matches: 1. This CDR3 region has 13 residues. CDR1 and CDR2 from the germline V gene are SNHLY and FYNNEI.

The CDR3 is CASSLNPRTGSSGANVLTF. For the CDR3, the DNA is TGTGCCAGCAGTTTGAATCCTCGGACAGGGTCCTCTGGGGCCAACGTCCTGACTTTC. The chain links TRBV6-5 to TRBJ2-6; 8 bases fit TRBD1. Germline V gene sequence: CDR1 MNHEY, CDR2 SVGAGI. Trimming at V came to 4 bases and at J to 0 bases, leaving 11 bases not matched to a gene. CDR3 length: 19 residues.

There are a few counts of this clonotype. This chain links TRBV19 with TRBJ2-7; D is uncertain. The CDR3 loop spans 14 amino acids. V was clipped by 4 bases and J by 4 bases, with 14 bases between them. CDR1 is LNHDA and CDR2 is SQIVND in the germline V gene (reference sequence). The CDR3 region has the DNA TGTGCCAGTAGTAACCGGTCTTCCTATTACGAGCAGTACTTC. Residues: CASSNRSSYYEQYF.

The chain uses TRBV3-1 and TRBJ2-2, with D maybe TRBD2 (6 bases). Germline CDR1 is LGHDT and CDR2 is YNNKEL (reference sequence). V was pared by 0 bases and J by 5 bases, with 16 bases between. This CDR3 contains 17 residues. CDR3 coding DNA: TGTGCCAGCAGCCAAGAGGGATACGGGAGTTGGACCGGGGAGCTGTTTTTT. This sequence encodes CASSQEGYGSWTGELFF.

J is TRBJ1-4 and V is TRBV12-3 or TRBV12-4, with a possible D match to TRBD1 (5 bases). Deletions cut 5 bases from V and 10 bases from J, with 20 bases between. The CDR3 spans 15 residues. The CDR3 bases are TGTGCCAGCAGTCTTGACAGCCCTGGGGGTGGAAAACTGTTTTTT. Amino acids: CASSLDSPGGGKLFF.

The chain links TRBV5-1 to TRBJ2-7; D unresolved. V lost 4 bases and J lost 0, with 14 bases in between. From germline, CDR1 is SGHRS and CDR2 YFSETQ. There are 15 residues in the CDR3. The CDR3: CASSIGAASSYEQYF. Here the CDR3 DNA reads TGCGCCAGCAGCATTGGTGCCGCAAGCTCCTACGAGCAGTACTTC.

The chain is built from TRBV15 and TRBJ2-7; 7 bases are shared with TRBD2. Unmatched junction bases numbered 6, after V lost 3 bases and J lost 1 base. Germline CDR1 LNHNV, CDR2 YYDKDF (reference sequence). CDR3 length: 15 residues. CDR3 in DNA: TGTGCCACCAGCAGGTCGGTCGGGAGGTCCTACGAGCAGTACTTC. Its protein product is CATSRSVGRSYEQYF. Full variable domain (missing parts from reference TRBV15 and TRBJ2-7): DAMVIQNPRYQVTQFGKPVTLSCSQTLNHNVMYWYQQKSSQAPKLLFHYYDKDFNNEADTPDNFQSRRPNTSFCFLDIRSPGLGDTAMYLCATSRSVGRSYEQYFGPGTRLTVT.

V gene TRBV5-1 combines with J gene TRBJ2-7, with 9 bases fitting TRBD1. This CDR3 contains 15 residues. V dropped 2 bases and J dropped 2; count of bases not matched to a gene: 5. Germline V gene sequence: CDR1 SGHRS, CDR2 YFSETQ. The CDR3 nucleotides read TGCGCCAGCAGCTTTGGGGACAGGGACACCTACGAGCAGTACTTC. Residues: CASSFGDRDTYEQYF.

This chain links TRBV20-1 with TRBJ2-5; 10 bases map to TRBD1. The CDR3 totals 15 residues. Trimming cost V 3 bases and J 5 bases; bases outside gene matches: 9. Germline CDR1 reads DFQATT; CDR2 reads SNEGSKA (reference sequence). The CDR3 loop is CSARWGQGHMETQYF. Here the CDR3 DNA reads TGCAGTGCTAGGTGGGGACAGGGGCATATGGAGACCCAGTACTTC.